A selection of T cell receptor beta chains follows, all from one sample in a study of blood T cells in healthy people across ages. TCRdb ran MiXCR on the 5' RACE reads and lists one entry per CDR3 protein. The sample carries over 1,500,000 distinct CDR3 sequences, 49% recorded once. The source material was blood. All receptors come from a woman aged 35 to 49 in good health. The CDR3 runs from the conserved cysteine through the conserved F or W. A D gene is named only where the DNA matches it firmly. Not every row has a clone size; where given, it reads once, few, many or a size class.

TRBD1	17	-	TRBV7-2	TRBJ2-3	CASSQRTGASRPDTQYF	TGTGCCAGCAGCCAACGGACAGGGGCCTCGCGCCCAGATACGCAGTATTTT
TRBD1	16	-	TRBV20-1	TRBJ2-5	CSASFMNRGIMETQYF	TGCAGTGCTAGTTTTATGAACAGGGGGATAATGGAGACCCAGTACTTC
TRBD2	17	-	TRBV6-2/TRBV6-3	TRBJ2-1	CASSHLLAGGQNNEQFF	TGTGCCAGCAGTCACCTCCTCGCGGGGGGGCAGAACAATGAGCAGTTCTTC
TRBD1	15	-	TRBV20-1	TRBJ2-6	CSVTTGGSGANVLTF	TGCAGTGTCACGACAGGGGGCTCTGGGGCCAACGTCCTGACTTTC
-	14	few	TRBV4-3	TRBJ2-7	CASSQGGTTYEQYF	TGCGCCAGCAGCCAAGGGGGCACTACCTACGAGCAGTACTTC
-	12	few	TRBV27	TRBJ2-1	CASARVGSEQFF	TGTGCCAGCGCCCGAGTGGGTAGTGAGCAGTTCTTC
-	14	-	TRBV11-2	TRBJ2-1	CASSPLRGRNEQFF	TGTGCCAGCAGCCCCCTTCGGGGTCGCAATGAGCAGTTCTTC
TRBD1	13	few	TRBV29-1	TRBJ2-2	CSVSTGVGGELFF	TGCAGCGTTTCCACAGGGGTTGGTGGGGAGCTGTTTTTT
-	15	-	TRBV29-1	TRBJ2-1	CSVEGVLALAYEQFF	TGCAGCGTTGAAGGGGTACTAGCCCTTGCGTATGAGCAGTTCTTC
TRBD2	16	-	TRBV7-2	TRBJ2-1	CAGSSRSGGGYNEQFF	TGTGCCGGCAGCTCAAGGAGCGGGGGGGGTTACAATGAGCAGTTCTTC
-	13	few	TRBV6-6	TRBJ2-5	CASMWEGGETQYF	TGTGCCAGCATGTGGGAGGGGGGAGAGACCCAGTACTTC
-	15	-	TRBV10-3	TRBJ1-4	CAISESTPDSPKLFF	TGTGCCATCAGTGAGTCGACACCCGACAGTCCAAAACTGTTTTTT
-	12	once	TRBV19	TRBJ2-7	CVSSSRGYEQYF	TGTGTCAGTAGTAGTAGGGGCTACGAGCAGTACTTC